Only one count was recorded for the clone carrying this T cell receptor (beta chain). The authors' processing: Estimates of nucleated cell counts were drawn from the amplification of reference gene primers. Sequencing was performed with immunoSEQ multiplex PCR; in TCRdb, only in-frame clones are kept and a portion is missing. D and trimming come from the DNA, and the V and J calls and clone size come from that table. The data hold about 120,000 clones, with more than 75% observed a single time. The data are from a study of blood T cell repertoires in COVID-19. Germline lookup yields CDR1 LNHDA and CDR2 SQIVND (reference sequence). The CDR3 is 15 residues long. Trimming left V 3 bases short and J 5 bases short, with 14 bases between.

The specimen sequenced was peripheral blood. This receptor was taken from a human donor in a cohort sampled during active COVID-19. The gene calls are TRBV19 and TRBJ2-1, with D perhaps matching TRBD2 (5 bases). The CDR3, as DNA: TGTGCCAGTAGTATGACTACCGGGAACCACAATGAGCAGTTCTTC. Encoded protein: CASSMTTGNHNEQFF. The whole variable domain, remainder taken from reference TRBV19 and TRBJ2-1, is DGGITQSPKYLFRKEGQNVTLSCEQNLNHDAMYWYRQDPGQGLRLIYYSQIVNDFQKGDIAEGYSVSREKKESFPLTVTSAQKNPTAFYLCASSMTTGNHNEQFFGPGTRLTVL.